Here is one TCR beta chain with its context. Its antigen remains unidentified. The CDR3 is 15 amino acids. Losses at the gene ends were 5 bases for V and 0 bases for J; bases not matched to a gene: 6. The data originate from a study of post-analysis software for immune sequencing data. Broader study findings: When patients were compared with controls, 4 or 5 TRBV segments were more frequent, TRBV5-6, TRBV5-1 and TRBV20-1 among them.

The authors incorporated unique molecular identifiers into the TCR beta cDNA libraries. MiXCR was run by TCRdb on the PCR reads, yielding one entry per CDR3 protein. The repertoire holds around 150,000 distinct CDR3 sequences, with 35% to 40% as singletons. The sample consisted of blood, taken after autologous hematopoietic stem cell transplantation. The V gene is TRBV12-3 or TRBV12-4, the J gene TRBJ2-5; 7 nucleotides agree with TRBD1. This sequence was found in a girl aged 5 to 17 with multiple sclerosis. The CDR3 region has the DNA TGTGCCAGCAGTAAAACCGGGACAGACCAAGAGACCCAGTACTTC. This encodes CASSKTGTDQETQYF.